This note documents a single TCR beta chain sequence. Its antigen is not known. The data belong to a study of blood T cells in healthy people across ages. Study overall: Through template switching, about one barcoded beta molecule was captured per two T cells, as measured in model experiments.

Broader study findings: Versus aged donors, long-lived donors had higher diversity and more naive CD4+ cells. Strong correlation existed between TCR beta diversity and naive T cell percentage.

Then a second PCR, running roughly 7 to 11 cycles, was carried out with a sample-barcoded 5' primer and a J-beta primer mix. TCRdb called the 5' RACE reads again in MiXCR, with one record for every CDR3 protein. The sample has 700,000 to 950,000 distinct CDR3 sequences, roughly 50% seen once; the top ten hold approximately 23%. Deletions cut 2 bases from V and 0 bases from J, with 12 bases between. This CDR3 has 16 residues. The germline V gene has CDR1 SGHTA and CDR2 FQGTGA. The material sequenced was blood. V usage is TRBV7-3 and J usage is TRBJ2-3; a possible D gene is TRBD2 (5 bases). The TCR originated in a man aged 30-40 years in good health. The CDR3 DNA follows: TGTGCCAGCAGCTTAGAAGCGGACGCTAGCACAGATACGCAGTATTTT. It codes for CASSLEADASTDTQYF.